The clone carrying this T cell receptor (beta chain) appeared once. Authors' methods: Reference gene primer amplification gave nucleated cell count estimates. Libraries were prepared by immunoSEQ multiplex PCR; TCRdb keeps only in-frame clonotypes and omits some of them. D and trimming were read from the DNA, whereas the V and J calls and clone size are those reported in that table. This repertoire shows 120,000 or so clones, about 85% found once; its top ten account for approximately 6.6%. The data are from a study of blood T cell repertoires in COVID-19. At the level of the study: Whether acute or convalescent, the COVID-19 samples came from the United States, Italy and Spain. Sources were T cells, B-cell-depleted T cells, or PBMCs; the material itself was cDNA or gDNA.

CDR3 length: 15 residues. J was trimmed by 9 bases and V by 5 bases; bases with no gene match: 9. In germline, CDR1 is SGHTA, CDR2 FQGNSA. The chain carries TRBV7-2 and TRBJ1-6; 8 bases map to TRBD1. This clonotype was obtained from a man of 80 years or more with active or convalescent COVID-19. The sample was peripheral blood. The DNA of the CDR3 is TGTGCCAGCAGCCCTGGGACAGGACTTACTTCACCCCTCCACTTT. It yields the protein CASSPGTGLTSPLHF.